The rows below give T cell receptor beta chains drawn from one sample of a study of cytomegalovirus exposure and HLA in healthy donors. The method was immunoSEQ multiplex PCR; TCRdb's version includes in-frame clones alone and lacks a portion of them. Here the sample spans under 150,000 clones, roughly 76% being singletons. Source material: PBMCs. These receptors were obtained from a man in his late teens or twenties in good health and CMV-seronegative. Both conserved end residues are part of each CDR3. D genes are given only for firm matches. Some rows have no size entry. The others give once, few or many, or a class for an expanded clone.

V	D	size	J	DNA	CDR3
TRBV4-2	TRBD2	-	TRBJ2-2	TGTGCCACCGCGGGAGTCGGGCCGAACACCGGGGAGCTGTTTTTT	CATAGVGPNTGELFF
TRBV5-1	TRBD1	-	TRBJ2-4	TGCGCCAGCAGCTTGGAGGGGGCCGGGGTCAAAAACATTCAGTACTTC	CASSLEGAGVKNIQYF
TRBV18	TRBD1	-	TRBJ1-1	TGTGCCAGCTCACCGTCGACAGGGGGAAGGACTGAAGCTTTCTTT	CASSPSTGGRTEAFF
TRBV6-1	TRBD2	-	TRBJ2-5	TGTGCCAGCAGCCCGGGACTAGCGGGGGGAGAGACCCAGTACTTC	CASSPGLAGGETQYF
TRBV7-2	TRBD2	few	TRBJ2-5	TGTGCCAGCAGCTTAAGTTTTGGCGGGAGTCGCCTACAAGAGACCCAGTACTTC	CASSLSFGGSRLQETQYF
TRBV27	-	once	TRBJ1-1	TGTGCCAGCAGGAGGGTCGGGGACACTGAAGCTTTCTTT	CASRRVGDTEAFF
TRBV7-8	TRBD1	-	TRBJ1-1	TGTGCCAGCAGCTTACCCGGGACAGGGGACACTGAAGCTTTCTTT	CASSLPGTGDTEAFF
TRBV11-2	-	-	TRBJ2-2	TGTGCCAGCAGCGGACAGTACACCGGGGAGCTGTTTTTT	CASSGQYTGELFF
TRBV14	-	-	TRBJ2-1	TGTGCCAGCAGCGCAGACAGACCTCCTCTCAATGAGCAGTTCTTC	CASSADRPPLNEQFF
TRBV28	-	-	TRBJ1-4	TGTGCCAGCAGTTTTTCCGCGGAACTGTTTTTT	CASSFSAELFF
TRBV27	TRBD1	-	TRBJ1-6	TGTGCCAGCAGTTTCTGGGACAGGGTGTCACCCCTCCACTTT	CASSFWDRVSPLHF